The 5 T cell receptor beta chains below come from one sample, sequenced in a study of T cells in Graves' hyperthyroidism and ophthalmopathy. Authors of the study amplified TCR beta CDR3 regions from RNA transcripts. TCR CDR3 regions were first amplified by RT-PCR with HTBI primers. TCRdb re-derived calls from the multiplex PCR reads in MiXCR, one entry per CDR3 protein. The data contain hundreds of thousands of distinct CDR3 sequences, 38% of them seen just once; the ten biggest clones take up more than 7%. Source material: blood. These receptors were collected from a man younger than 30 with Graves' hyperthyroidism.

The genes are TRBV19 and TRBJ2-7; 10 nucleotides agree with TRBD1. CDR1 and CDR2 from the germline V gene are LNHDA and SQIVND (reference sequence). The CDR3 totals 14 residues. With V trimmed by 4 bases and J by 6 bases, 6 bases remained unmatched. CDR3 region: CASSSGTGACEQYF. For the CDR3, the DNA is TGTGCCAGTAGTAGCGGGACAGGGGCCTGCGAGCAGTACTTC.

The V gene is TRBV6-5, the J gene TRBJ2-7, with 10 bases matching TRBD2. Trimming removed 7 bases from V and 1 base from J; junction bases left unmatched: 4. Per the germline V gene, CDR1 is MNHEY and CDR2 is SVGAGI. The CDR3 totals 14 residues. DNA of the CDR3: TGTGCCAGCAAAGGACTAGCGGATTCCTACGAGCAGTACTTC. Translation: CASKGLADSYEQYF.

This clonotype was picked up many times. This chain links TRBV20-1 with TRBJ1-1; no clear D. Trimming stripped 1 base from V and 8 bases from J, with 11 bases between. Germline V gene sequence: CDR1 DFQATT, CDR2 SNEGSKA (reference sequence). The CDR3 sequence is 12 residues long. Here the CDR3 DNA reads TGCAGTGCTAGAGGTGGGCTGGGGGAAGCTTTCTTT. It translates to CSARGGLGEAFF.

A note on this clonotype: A read error may be the cause here, since a much bigger clone is one base away. The V call is TRBV9, the J call TRBJ2-7; TRBD2 matches at 15 bases. Germline V gives CDR1 SGDLS, CDR2 YYNGEE. The junction had 2 bases not matched to a gene; V was cut back by 3 bases and J by 4 bases. There are 15 residues in the CDR3. The CDR3 spells CASSAGTSGRYEQYF. Written as DNA, the CDR3 is TGTGCCAGCAGCGCCGGGACTAGCGGGAGGTACGAGCAGTACTTC.

This clonotype was observed a single time. This chain links TRBV7-4 with TRBJ1-6, with 8 bases fitting TRBD1. With V trimmed by 2 bases and J by 3 bases, 3 bases remained unmatched. The CDR3 totals 16 residues. Germline V gives CDR1 SGHVT, CDR2 SQSDAQ. CDR3 nucleotide sequence: TGTGCCAGCAGCTTATCAACAGGGGGCTATAATTCACCCCTCCACTTT. Translated, it gives CASSLSTGGYNSPLHF.